This T cell receptor (beta chain) derives from a study of tumor and adjacent non-tumor tissue in lung cancer. Overall study context: Aged about 31 to 80 years, patients included 9 to 11 men and 5 women with stage I to III disease. The study's findings and limits: Significantly higher TCR diversity was found in tumor than normal lung.

This clonotype was seen only once. Its matching antigen is unknown. One end of the junction fails to match germline, which may point to a read error. The library came from three nested PCR rounds adapted from ARM-PCR protocols. MiXCR, applied by TCRdb to the multiplex PCR reads, yields one record per CDR3 protein. The sample lists 60,000 to 80,000 distinct CDR3 sequences, around 70% occurring once. The template was RNA from unsorted bulk tissue. More than 3 cm separated this lung sample from the edge of the tumor. The material sequenced was distant non-tumor lung tissue. This sequence was found in a woman in her forties or fifties with non-small cell lung cancer.

CDR3 in DNA: TGTGCCAGCAACCAAACAGCGGACTCCTACGTGCAGTACTTC. Translating it yields CASNQTADSYVQYF. V is TRBV4-2 and J is TRBJ2-7; possibly TRBD2 for D (5 bases). The CDR3 is made up of 14 amino acids. Germline V gene sequence: CDR1 LGHNA, CDR2 YNFKEQ.